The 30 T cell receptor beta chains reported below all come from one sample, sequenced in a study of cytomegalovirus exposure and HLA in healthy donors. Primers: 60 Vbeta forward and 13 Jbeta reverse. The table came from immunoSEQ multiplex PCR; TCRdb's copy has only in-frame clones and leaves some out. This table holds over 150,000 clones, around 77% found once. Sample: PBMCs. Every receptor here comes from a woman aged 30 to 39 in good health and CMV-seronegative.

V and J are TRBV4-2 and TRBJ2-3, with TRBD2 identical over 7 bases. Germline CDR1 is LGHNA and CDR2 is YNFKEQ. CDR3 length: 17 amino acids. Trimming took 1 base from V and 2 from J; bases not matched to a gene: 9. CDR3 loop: CASSQGLAKYNTDTQYF. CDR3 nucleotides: TGTGCCAGCAGCCAAGGACTAGCCAAGTACAACACAGATACGCAGTATTTT.

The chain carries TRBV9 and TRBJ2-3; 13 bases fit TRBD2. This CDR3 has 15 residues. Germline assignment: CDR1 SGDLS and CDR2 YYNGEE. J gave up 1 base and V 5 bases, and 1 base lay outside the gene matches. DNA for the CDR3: TGTGCCAGCAGTGGGACTAGCGGGGGCACAGATACGCAGTATTTT. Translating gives CASSGTSGGTDTQYF.

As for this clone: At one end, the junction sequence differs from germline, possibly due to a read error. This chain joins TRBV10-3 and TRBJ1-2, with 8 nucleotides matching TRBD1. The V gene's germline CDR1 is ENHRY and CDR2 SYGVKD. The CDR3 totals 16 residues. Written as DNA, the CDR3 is TGTGCCAGCAGTTACTCGACAGGGGAGTGGTACTATGGCTACACCTTC. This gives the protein CASSYSTGEWYYGYTF.

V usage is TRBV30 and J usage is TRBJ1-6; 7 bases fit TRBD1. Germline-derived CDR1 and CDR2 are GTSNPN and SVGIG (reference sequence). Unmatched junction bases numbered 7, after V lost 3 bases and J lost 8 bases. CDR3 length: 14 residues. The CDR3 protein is CAWRNRDRDSPLHF. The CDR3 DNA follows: TGTGCCTGGAGGAACCGGGACAGAGATTCACCCCTCCACTTT.

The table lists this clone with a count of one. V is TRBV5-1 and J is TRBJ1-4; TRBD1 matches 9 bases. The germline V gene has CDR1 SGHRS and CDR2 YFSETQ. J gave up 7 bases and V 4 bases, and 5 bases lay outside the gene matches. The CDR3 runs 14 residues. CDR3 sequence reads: CASSTQGAGEKLFF. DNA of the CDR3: TGCGCCAGCAGCACACAGGGGGCCGGTGAAAAACTGTTTTTT.

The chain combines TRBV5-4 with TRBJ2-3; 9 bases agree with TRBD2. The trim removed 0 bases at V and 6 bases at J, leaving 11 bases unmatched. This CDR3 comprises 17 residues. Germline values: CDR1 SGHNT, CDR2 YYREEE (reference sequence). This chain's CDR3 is CASSLESYVAGADTQYF. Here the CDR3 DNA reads TGTGCCAGCAGCTTGGAGTCCTATGTAGCGGGAGCGGATACGCAGTATTTT.

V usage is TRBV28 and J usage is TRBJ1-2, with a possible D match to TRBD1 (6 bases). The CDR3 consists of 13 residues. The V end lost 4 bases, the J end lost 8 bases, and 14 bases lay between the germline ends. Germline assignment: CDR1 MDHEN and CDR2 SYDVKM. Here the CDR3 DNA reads TGTGCCAGCAGTTCCCAGGGGTTTTTCGGCTACACCTTC. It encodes CASSSQGFFGYTF.

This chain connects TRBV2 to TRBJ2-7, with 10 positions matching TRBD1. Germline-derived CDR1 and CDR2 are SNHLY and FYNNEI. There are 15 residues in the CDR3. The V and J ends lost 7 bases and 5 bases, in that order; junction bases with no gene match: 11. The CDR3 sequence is CASNYDRGRVHEQYF. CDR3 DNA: TGTGCCAGCAACTATGACAGGGGGCGAGTCCACGAGCAGTACTTC.

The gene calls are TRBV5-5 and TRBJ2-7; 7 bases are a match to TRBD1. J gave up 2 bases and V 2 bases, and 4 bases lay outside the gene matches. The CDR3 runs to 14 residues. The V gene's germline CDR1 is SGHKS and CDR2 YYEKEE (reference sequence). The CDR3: CASSLSGQAYEQYF. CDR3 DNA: TGTGCCAGCAGCTTATCCGGACAGGCCTACGAGCAGTACTTC.

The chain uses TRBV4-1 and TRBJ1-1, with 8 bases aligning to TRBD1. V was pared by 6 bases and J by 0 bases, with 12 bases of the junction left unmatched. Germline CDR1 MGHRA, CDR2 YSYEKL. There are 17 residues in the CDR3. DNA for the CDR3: TGCGCCAGCAGTCTCCTCGGACAGGGCCTCATGAACACTGAAGCTTTCTTT. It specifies CASSLLGQGLMNTEAFF.

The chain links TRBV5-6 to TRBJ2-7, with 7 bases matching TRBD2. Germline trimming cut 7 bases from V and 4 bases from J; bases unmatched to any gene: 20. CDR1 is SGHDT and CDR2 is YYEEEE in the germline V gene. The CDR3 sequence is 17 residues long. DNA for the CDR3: TGTGCCAGCGTCCGTGGGCGACTAGCAATCGAGAAGTACGAGCAGTACTTC. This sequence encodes CASVRGRLAIEKYEQYF. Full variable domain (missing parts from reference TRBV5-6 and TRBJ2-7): DAGVTQSPTHLIKTRGQQVTLRCSPKSGHDTVSWYQQALGQGPQFIFQYYEEEERQRGNFPDRFSGHQFPNYSSELNVNALLLGDSALYLCASVRGRLAIEKYEQYFGPGTRLTVT.

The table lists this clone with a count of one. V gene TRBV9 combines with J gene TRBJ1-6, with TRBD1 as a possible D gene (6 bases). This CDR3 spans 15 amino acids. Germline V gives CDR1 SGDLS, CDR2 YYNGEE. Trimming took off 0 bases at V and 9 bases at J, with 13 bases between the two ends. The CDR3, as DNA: TGTGCCAGCAGCGTAGGAACCAGGGACATTTCACCCCTCCACTTT. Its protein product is CASSVGTRDISPLHF.

CDR3 coding DNA: TGTGCCAGTAGTTTTCACCGGGACAGGGGCGGATGGTGGACCGGGGAGCTGTTTTTT. Translation: CASSFHRDRGGWWTGELFF. V gene TRBV19 combines with J gene TRBJ2-2, with TRBD1 matching 10 bases. This CDR3 contains 19 residues. The germline V gene encodes CDR1 LNHDA and CDR2 SQIVND (reference sequence). Trimming cost V 5 bases and J 5 bases; bases outside gene matches: 17.

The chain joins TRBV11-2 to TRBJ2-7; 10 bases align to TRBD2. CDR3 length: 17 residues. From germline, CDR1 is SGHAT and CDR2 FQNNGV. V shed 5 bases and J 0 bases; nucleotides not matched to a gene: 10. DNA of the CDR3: TGTGCCAGCAGCCATCGCGGACTAGCGGTGAGCTCCTACGAGCAGTACTTC. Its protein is CASSHRGLAVSSYEQYF.

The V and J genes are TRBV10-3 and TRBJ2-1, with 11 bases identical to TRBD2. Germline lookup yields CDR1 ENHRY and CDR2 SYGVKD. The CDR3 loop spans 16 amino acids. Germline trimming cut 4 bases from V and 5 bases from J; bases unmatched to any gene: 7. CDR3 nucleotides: TGTGCCATCAGTGGGGCTAGCGGGAGGCGGAACAATGAGCAGTTCTTC. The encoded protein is CAISGASGRRNNEQFF.

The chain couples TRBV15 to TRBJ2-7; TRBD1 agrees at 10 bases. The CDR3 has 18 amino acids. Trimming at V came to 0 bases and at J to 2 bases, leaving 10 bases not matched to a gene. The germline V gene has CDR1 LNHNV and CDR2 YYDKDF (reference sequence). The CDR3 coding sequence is TGTGCCACCAGCAGAGATCTTACCCGGACAGGGGGAACCTACGAGCAGTACTTC. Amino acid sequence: CATSRDLTRTGGTYEQYF.

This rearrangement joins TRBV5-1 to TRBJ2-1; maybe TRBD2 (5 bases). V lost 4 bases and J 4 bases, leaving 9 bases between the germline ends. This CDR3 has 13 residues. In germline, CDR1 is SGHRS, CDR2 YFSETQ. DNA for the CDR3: TGCGCCAGCAGCCGGGATGGATACAATGAGCAGTTCTTC. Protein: CASSRDGYNEQFF.

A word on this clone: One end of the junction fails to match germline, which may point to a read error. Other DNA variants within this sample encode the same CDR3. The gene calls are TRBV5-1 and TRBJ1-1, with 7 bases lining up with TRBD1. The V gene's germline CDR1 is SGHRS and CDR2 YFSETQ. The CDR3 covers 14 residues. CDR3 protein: CASSYDRVSTEAFF. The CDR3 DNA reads TGCGCCAGCAGCTATGACAGGGTAAGCACTGAGGCTTTCTTT.

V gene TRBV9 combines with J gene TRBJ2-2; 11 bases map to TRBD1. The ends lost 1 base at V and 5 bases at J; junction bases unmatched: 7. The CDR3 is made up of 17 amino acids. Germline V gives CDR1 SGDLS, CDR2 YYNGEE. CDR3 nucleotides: TGTGCCAGCAGCGTAACATCCGGGACAGGGGGAACCGGGGAGCTGTTTTTT. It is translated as CASSVTSGTGGTGELFF.

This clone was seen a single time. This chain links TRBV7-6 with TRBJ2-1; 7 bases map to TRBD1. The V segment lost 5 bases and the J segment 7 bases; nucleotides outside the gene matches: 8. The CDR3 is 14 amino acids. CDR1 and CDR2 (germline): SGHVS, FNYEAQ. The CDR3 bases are TGTGCCAGCAGCCCGGGACAGAAATATAATGAGCAGTTCTTC. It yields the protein CASSPGQKYNEQFF.

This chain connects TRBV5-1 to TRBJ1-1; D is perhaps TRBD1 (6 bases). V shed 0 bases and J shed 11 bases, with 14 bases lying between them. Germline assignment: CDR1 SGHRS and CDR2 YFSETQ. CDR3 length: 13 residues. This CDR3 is CASSLDRARNAFF. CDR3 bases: TGCGCCAGCAGCTTGGACAGGGCGAGGAATGCTTTCTTT.

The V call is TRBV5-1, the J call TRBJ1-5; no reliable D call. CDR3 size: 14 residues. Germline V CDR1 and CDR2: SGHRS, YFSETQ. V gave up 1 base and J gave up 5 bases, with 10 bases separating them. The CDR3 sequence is CASSLFGEDQPQHF. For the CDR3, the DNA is TGCGCCAGCAGCTTGTTCGGAGAGGATCAGCCCCAGCATTTT.

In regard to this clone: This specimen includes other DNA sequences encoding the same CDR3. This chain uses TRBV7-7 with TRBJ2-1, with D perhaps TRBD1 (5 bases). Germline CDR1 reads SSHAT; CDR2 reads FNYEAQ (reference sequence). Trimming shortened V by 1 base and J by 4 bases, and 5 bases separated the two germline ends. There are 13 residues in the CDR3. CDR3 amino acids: CASSLDRYNEQFF. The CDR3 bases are TGTGCCAGCAGCTTAGACAGGTACAATGAGCAGTTCTTC.

CDR3 amino acids: CASSPTGPPNYGYTF. DNA of the CDR3: TGTGCCAGTAGTCCAACAGGGCCCCCAAACTATGGCTACACCTTC. The chain is built from TRBV19 and TRBJ1-2, with D possibly TRBD1 on 6 matching bases. V was trimmed by 5 bases and J by 2 bases, leaving 15 bases between them. Germline V CDR1 and CDR2: LNHDA, SQIVND (reference sequence). This CDR3 comprises 15 residues.

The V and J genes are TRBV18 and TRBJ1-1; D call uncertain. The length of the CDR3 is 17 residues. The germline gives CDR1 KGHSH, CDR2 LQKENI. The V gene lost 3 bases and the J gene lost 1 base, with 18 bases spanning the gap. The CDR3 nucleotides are TGTGCCAGCTCACCCCCGGGAGGATTATGGGCGAACACTGAAGCTTTCTTT. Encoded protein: CASSPPGGLWANTEAFF.

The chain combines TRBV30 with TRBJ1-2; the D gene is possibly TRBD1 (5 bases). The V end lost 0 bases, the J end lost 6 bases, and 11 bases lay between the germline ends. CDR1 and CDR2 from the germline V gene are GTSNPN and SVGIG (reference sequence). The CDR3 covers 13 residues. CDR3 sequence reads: CAWSVMEGNGYTF. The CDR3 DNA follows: TGTGCCTGGAGTGTTATGGAGGGGAATGGCTACACCTTC.

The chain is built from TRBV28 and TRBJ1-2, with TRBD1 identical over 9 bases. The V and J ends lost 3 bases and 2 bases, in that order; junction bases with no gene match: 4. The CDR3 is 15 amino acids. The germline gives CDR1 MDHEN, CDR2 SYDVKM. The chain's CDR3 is CASSFGGQGNYGYTF. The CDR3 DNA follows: TGTGCCAGCAGTTTTGGAGGACAGGGGAACTATGGCTACACCTTC.

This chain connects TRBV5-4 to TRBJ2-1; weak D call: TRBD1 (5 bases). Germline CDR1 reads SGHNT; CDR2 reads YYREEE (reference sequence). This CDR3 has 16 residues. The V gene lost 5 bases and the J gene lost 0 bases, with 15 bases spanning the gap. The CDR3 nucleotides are TGTGCCAGCAGACGAGGACATCCGAGCTCCTACAATGAGCAGTTCTTC. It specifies CASRRGHPSSYNEQFF.

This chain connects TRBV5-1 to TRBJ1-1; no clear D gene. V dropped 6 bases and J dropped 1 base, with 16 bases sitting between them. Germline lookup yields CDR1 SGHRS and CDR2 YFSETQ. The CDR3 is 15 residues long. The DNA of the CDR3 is TGCGCCAGCACCCTCAGACAAGGGAGGAACACTGAAGCTTTCTTT. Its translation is CASTLRQGRNTEAFF.

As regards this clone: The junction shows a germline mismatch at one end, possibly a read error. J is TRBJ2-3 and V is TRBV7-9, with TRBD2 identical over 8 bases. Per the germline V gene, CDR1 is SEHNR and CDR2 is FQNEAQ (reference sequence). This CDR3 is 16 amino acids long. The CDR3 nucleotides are TGTTCCAGCAGCTTACGGGGGGGGATAAGCACAGATACGCAGTATTTT. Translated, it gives CSSSLRGGISTDTQYF.